This T cell receptor beta chain is from a study of blood T cell repertoires in COVID-19. Germline loops: CDR1 MNHNS, CDR2 SASEGT. Trimming cost V 1 base and J 4 bases, with 16 bases left between them. The CDR3 length is 16 residues. The protocol was immunoSEQ multiplex PCR, while the TCRdb copy is restricted to in-frame clones and leaves out a portion. Of over 150,000 clones listed, roughly nine tenths are singletons. The rearrangement joins TRBV6-1 to TRBJ1-1; D remains ambiguous. Material: peripheral blood. The receptor comes from a man aged 50-60 years with acute or convalescent COVID-19. CDR3: CASSEEYRTDLTEAFF. CDR3 sequence (DNA): TGTGCCAGCAGTGAAGAGTACCGCACAGACCTCACTGAAGCTTTCTTT.